This T cell receptor (beta chain) was recorded in a study of cytomegalovirus exposure and HLA in healthy donors (TCRdb year 2017). Regarding the complete study: In an earlier analysis of approximately 500 of the donors, approximately 300 Gb of sequence data and roughly 100 million unique TCR beta sequences from about 190 million T cells were reported. The number of donors typed differed by locus, with roughly 620-640 for A, B, C, DRB1 and DQB1, about 500 for DQA1, approximately 570 for DPA1, and approximately 470 for DPB1. The study profiled the T cell repertoires of approximately 700 subjects by immunosequencing and related them to cytomegalovirus serostatus. In a later genetic analysis, genome-wide SNP genotypes for about 55% of the roughly 670 donors were used, and that subset was treated as a discovery cohort. Among the roughly 400 genotyped donors, around 81% belonged to the genetic ancestry cluster associated with self-reported Caucasian donors. Rather than drawing on any new phenotypic data, the later analysis identified candidate immune exposures from TCR beta sequences and the way those sequences occurred across donors. In a later analysis, previously published TCR beta repertoires from 670 or so donors were re-analyzed and high-resolution HLA genotyping was added so that TCR occurrence patterns could be studied. To decide whether each TCR beta V gene segment behaved as functional or pseudogenic, an earlier analysis of fewer than 750 of the donors relied on high-throughput TCR beta sequencing. The study aimed to test whether signatures of past pathogen exposure could be identified by cataloging public T cell receptors. Because of strong linkage in the cohort, a few DR-DQ haplotypes were treated as single units for association and clustering. An early release that covered about 600 HLA-typed donors contained around 300 gigabases of sequencing data and around 80 million unique TCR sequences. High-throughput TCR immunosequencing, statistical association of individual TCRs with disease status, and machine learning were combined to predict cytomegalovirus infection status. A separate validation cohort of 100 to 150 different subjects was used in addition to the 666-subject first cohort. Among a few hundred genotyped donors of the cohort, an average of around 240,000 unique TCR beta nucleotide sequences were sequenced per donor, roughly 18% of them non-productive. Class I and class II HLA loci were covered by the typing at four-digit resolution. Donor age, sex, ethnicity and CMV serostatus were compiled alongside the repertoire data. All discovery cohort repertoires had been generated using a single sequencing platform. The study at large found these results: A group of highly shared sequence variants was considered likely to be a technical artifact of the sequencing pipeline. It was suggested by the authors that the approach could potentially be generalized to other disease states and immunological phenotypes. The presence/absence analyses assumed that sequencing depth was roughly uniform across donors, and that assumption may not be true. Strong co-occurrence of HLA alleles, especially DR and DQ, made assigning TCR associations to individual alleles difficult. A later analysis reported that several top co-occurrence clusters appeared linked to parvovirus B19, influenza, CMV and Epstein-Barr virus. An earlier analysis of around 500 of the donors showed that most TCR beta V segments appeared in productive rearrangements either about 87% or about 30% of the time, which broadly matched IMGT annotations. Because HLA typing was missing for some donors at each locus, association tests included only the typed subset. Only TCR beta chains were sequenced in this cohort, and the absence of alpha or paired-chain data limited detectable features. A total of fewer than 200 TCR beta chains were listed by the study as associated with cytomegalovirus. Linkage disequilibrium might explain the correlated functional status among segregating V segments, but an unknown experimental factor could not be ruled out. The earlier analysis of around 600 of the donors excluded 15 to 20 rarely observed V segments, including chromosome 9 orphons, because counts were too low. In a later analysis, TCR association rates were found to vary across HLA loci, with the most associated TCRs seen for DRB1 alleles and the fewest for HLA-C alleles. In vitro tests confirmed that three of the cytomegalovirus-associated TCR beta chains recognize cytomegalovirus antigens. Most TCR sequences were observed very rarely across donors, whereas some public TCRs were present in many individuals. CMV serostatus was the only immune exposure information available for the cohort. In a later genetic analysis, fewer N-insertions in productive TCRs were reported among donors in an Asian-associated ancestry cluster than the 666-donor mean. Some IMGT-functional V segments, including TRBV6-2 and TRBV6-3, could not be distinguished by the 87-base-pair reads and were therefore excluded. In a later analysis, around 17,000 TCR beta sequences were associated with specific HLA alleles at a false discovery rate of 0.05. In both the original and validation cohorts, the classifier was reported to diagnose cytomegalovirus status with high specificity and sensitivity. A further reported finding was that TCR beta sequences accurately predicted the HLA-A and HLA-B alleles for most subjects in the first cohort. A later genetic analysis associated a missense DCLRE1C variant with V-gene and J-gene trimming of TCR beta chains, and an independent cohort replicated the association. In a later analysis, HLA-associated TCR beta chains showed more clonal expansion and lower generation probabilities than non-associated chains that were equally common. A later analysis found that most CMV-associated TCR beta chains appeared HLA-restricted, with HLA associations seemingly driven largely by CMV exposure.

To prepare the library, the immunoSEQ multiplex PCR assay was applied. The multiplex PCR relied on a mix of 60 forward primers for TCR Vbeta segments and 13 reverse primers for TCR Jbeta segments. Amplification of the CDR3 region of rearranged TCR beta genes was performed with a multiplex PCR assay on genomic DNA. On the Illumina HiSeq System, the amplified TCR beta libraries were sequenced as 87-base-pair reads. Regarding the original processing steps: A later analysis tallied some 79 million unique TCR beta chains across the 660 or so repertoires, and about 12 million of those chains were shared by two or more donors. Raw reads were error-corrected and collapsed into unique sequences by a nearest-neighbor algorithm in which closely related sequences were merged to remove PCR and sequencing errors. CDR3 sequences were aligned to IMGT reference sequences to assign V, D and J gene segments. For a sequence to be retained, a match of at least six nucleotides was required to both a V gene segment and a J gene segment. Rearrangements were classified as productive when the CDR3 lacked stop codons and remained in frame with V and J, and all other rearrangements were classified as non-productive. CDR3 was defined according to IMGT convention as the region running from the second conserved V-encoded cysteine to the conserved J-encoded phenylalanine. Sequences without an unambiguous match to a single V gene segment were excluded from the earlier analysis of a few hundred of the donors. An earlier analysis of about 590 of the donors classified V segments as functional when productive rearrangements were above 56.7% and as segregating when the standard deviation between donors was above 5%. A statistical classification framework was developed to diagnose cytomegalovirus status using the catalog of TCR beta chain sequences. In a later analysis, V and J genes were assigned by comparing TCR nucleotide sequences against IMGT/GENE-DB human TR gene sequences. A later analysis assigned CDR3 sequences and most-parsimonious VDJ recombination scenarios with the TCRdist pipeline. In a later analysis, every TCR beta chain was defined by the combination of its CDR3 amino acid sequence and its V-gene family, and reads without a unique V-gene family were dropped. A later analysis removed nearly 600 highly shared, low-generation-probability nucleotide sequences to deal with suspected cross-contamination and a sequencing artifact. In a later analysis, a clonal expansion index was calculated for each public chain from normalized within-repertoire ranks of inferred template counts. In a later analysis, generation probabilities were computed with a VDJ recombination model fitted to out-of-frame rearrangements, and the resulting probabilities were checked against IGoR. Hypergeometric tests were used in a later analysis to score TCR-TCR, TCR-HLA and TCR-CMV co-occurrence, with a repertoire-size bias correction applied to the TCR pairs. To estimate false discovery rates, a later analysis permuted the HLA or CMV assignments 20 times. In a later analysis, co-occurring TCRs were grouped with DBSCAN, and TCRdist sequence similarity was added when clustering was performed within HLA-allele-positive subsets. Repertoires with fewer than 30,000 or more than 120,000 public chains were left out of co-occurrence clustering, as were roughly five repertoires with anomalous nucleotide sharing. This is the immuneACCESS table as TCRdb keeps it, with only in-frame sequences that have V and J called. A part of the clones is gone; compared with another copy, unresolved V genes explain less than half, and the rest is unexplained. For V, J and clone size, that table is used; D and trimming come from the DNA. The sample profile shows more than 130,000 clones; 80% of them were found once. The leading ten clones occupy around 5% of the sample.

The CDR3 contains 14 residues, cysteine and phenylalanine counted. Only the CDR3 DNA is retained, 42 bases long and in frame from the first base. V ends up 4 bases short and J 4 bases short, with an unmatched junction base count of 6. CDR1 and CDR2 are read off the germline V gene as SGHDT and YYEEEE. Worth noting for this clone: Its recognized antigen is unknown. The input lacks base qualities; no much larger clone sits a single base away.

The cohort comprised 670 or so healthy bone marrow donors. At the time of sampling, all cohort members were nominally healthy, though unrecorded immune exposures were likely present. The donor was CMV seronegative and was included in the group of several hundred seronegative cohort members. A peripheral blood sample was collected from each donor, and TCR beta sequencing was performed on peripheral blood mononuclear cells. The Qiagen DNeasy Blood Extraction Kit was used to extract genomic DNA from the blood cell samples. Sample: PBMCs. The rearranged chain carries TRBV5-6 and TRBJ2-3; the junction holds 7 bases that match TRBD2. This receptor was obtained from a male donor in good health and CMV-seronegative. DNA sequence: TGTGCCAGCAGCAAACCCCGGGGGGCAGATACGCAGTATTTT. Translated, it reads CASSKPRGADTQYF.